These T cell receptor beta chains were read from a single sample in a study of shared clonotypes between healthy human individuals. The method was immunoSEQ multiplex PCR; TCRdb's version includes in-frame clones alone and lacks a portion of them. In the table there are about 2.4 million clones, 80% to 95% of which are singletons. Sequencing was carried out using naive CD4+ T cells from PBMCs. These receptors were taken from a man between 18 and 35 years old in good health. Some clones in this sample may be carry-over from other donors' samples. CDR3s include the opening cysteine and the closing phenylalanine or tryptophan. The order of the fields is clone size, J gene, V gene, D gene, CDR3 protein, CDR3 DNA. The D gene is left open where the match is weak. Rows give clone size only sometimes, using once, few, many, or a class for an expanded clone.

>once|TRBJ1-1|TRBV19|TRBD1
CASRGPIVSTEAFF
TGTGCCTCAAGGGGGCCGATTGTGAGCACTGAAGCTTTCTTT
>.|TRBJ2-7|TRBV29-1|TRBD1
CSASQGAYEQYF
TGCAGCGCATCACAGGGGGCCTACGAGCAGTACTTC
>.|TRBJ1-3|TRBV5-1|.
CASTPGRAAGNTIYF
TGCGCCAGCACCCCTGGGCGTGCGGCAGGAAACACCATATATTTT
>.|TRBJ1-4|TRBV9|.
CASSVSGAQDEKLFF
TGTGCCAGCAGCGTAAGCGGAGCCCAAGATGAAAAACTGTTTTTT
>.|TRBJ1-4|TRBV7-9|.
CASSSHRVEDEKLFF
TGTGCCAGCAGCTCGCACAGGGTGGAAGATGAAAAACTGTTTTTT
>.|TRBJ1-5|TRBV28|.
CASSSPHQPQHF
TGTGCCAGCAGTTCTCCACATCAGCCCCAGCATTTT
>.|TRBJ2-3|TRBV6-1|TRBD1
CASSEAGTGGHRGTQYF
TGTGCCAGCAGTGAAGCGGGGACAGGCGGACACCGGGGTACGCAGTATTTT
>.|TRBJ1-1|TRBV18|.
CASSPTEWALRDTEAFF
TGTGCCAGCTCGCCCACCGAATGGGCGTTGCGGGACACTGAAGCTTTCTTT
>.|TRBJ2-5|TRBV7-9|.
CASSLRQGQETQYF
TGTGCCAGCAGCTTACGGCAGGGTCAAGAGACCCAGTACTTC
>.|TRBJ1-1|TRBV10-3|.
CAISIGQLNTEAFF
TGTGCCATCAGCATCGGACAGCTGAACACTGAAGCTTTCTTT
>.|TRBJ2-1|TRBV7-8|TRBD2
CASSPTRTSGKPFPHNEQFF
TGTGCCAGCAGCCCTACAAGGACTAGCGGGAAACCCTTCCCCCACAATGAGCAGTTCTTC
>few|TRBJ1-1|TRBV9|.
CASSGPSTEAFF
TGTGCCAGCAGCGGGCCGAGCACTGAAGCTTTCTTT
>.|TRBJ1-2|TRBV5-1|.
CASSLASGTRFGYGYTF
TGCGCCAGCAGCTTGGCCTCCGGGACCAGATTTGGCTATGGCTACACCTTC